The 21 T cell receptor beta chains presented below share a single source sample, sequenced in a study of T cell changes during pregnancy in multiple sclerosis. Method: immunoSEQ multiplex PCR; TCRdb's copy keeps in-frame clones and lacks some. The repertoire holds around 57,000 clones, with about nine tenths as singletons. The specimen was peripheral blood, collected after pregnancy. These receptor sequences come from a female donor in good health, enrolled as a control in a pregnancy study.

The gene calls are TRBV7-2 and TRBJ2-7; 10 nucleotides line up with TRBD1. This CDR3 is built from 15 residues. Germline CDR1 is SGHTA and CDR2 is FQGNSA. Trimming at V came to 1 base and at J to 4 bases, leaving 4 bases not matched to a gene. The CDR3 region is CASSLVTGGGYEQYF. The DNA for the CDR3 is TGTGCCAGCAGCTTAGTGACAGGGGGCGGTTACGAGCAGTACTTC.

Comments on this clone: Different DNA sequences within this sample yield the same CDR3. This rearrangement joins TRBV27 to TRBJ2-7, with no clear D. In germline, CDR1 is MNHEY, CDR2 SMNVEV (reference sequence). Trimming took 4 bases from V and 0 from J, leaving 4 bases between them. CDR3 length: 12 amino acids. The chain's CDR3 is CASSSSSYEQYF. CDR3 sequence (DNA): TGTGCCAGCAGTTCGAGCTCCTACGAGCAGTACTTC.

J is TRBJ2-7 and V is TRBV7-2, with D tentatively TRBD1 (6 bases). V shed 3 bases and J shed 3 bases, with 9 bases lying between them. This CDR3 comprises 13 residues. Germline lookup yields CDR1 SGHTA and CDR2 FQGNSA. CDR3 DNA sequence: TGTGCCAGCAGCTTTAGACAGGACTACGAGCAGTACTTC. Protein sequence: CASSFRQDYEQYF.

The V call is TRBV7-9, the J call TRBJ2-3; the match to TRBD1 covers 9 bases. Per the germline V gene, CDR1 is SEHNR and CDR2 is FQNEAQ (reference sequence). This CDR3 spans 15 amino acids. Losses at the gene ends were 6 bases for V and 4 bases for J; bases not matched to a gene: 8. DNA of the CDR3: TGTGCCAGCAGGAAACAGGGGGCGATCGCAGATACGCAGTATTTT. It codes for CASRKQGAIADTQYF.

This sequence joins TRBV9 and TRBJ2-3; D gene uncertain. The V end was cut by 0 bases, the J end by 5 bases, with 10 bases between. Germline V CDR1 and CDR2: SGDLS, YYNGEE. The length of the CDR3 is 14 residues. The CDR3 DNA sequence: TGTGCCAGCAGCGTAGTGGCCCTAGGAGATACGCAGTATTTT. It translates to CASSVVALGDTQYF.

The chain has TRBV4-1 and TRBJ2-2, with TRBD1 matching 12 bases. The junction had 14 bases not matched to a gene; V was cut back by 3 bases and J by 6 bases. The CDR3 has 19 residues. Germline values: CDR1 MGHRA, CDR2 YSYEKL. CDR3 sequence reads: CASSHLTEGTGGEAGELFF. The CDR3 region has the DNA TGCGCCAGCAGCCACCTAACAGAAGGGACAGGGGGCGAGGCCGGGGAGCTGTTTTTT.

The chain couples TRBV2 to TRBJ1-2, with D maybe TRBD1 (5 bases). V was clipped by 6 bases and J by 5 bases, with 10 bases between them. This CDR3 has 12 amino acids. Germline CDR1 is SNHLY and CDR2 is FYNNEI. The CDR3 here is CASSLDTYGYTF. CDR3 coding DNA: TGTGCCAGCAGCCTGGACACTTATGGCTACACCTTC.

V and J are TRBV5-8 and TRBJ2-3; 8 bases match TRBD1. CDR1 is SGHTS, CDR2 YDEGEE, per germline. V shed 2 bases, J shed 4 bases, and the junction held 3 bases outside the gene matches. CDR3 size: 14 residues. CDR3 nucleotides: TGTGCCAGCAGCTTACTACAGGGGGCAGATACGCAGTATTTT. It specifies CASSLLQGADTQYF.

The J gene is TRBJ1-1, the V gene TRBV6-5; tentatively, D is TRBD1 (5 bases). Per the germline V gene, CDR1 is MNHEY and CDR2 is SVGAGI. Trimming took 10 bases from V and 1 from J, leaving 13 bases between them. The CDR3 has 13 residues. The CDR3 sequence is CAIKGAANTEAFF. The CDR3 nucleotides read TGTGCCATCAAAGGGGCGGCGAACACTGAAGCTTTCTTT.

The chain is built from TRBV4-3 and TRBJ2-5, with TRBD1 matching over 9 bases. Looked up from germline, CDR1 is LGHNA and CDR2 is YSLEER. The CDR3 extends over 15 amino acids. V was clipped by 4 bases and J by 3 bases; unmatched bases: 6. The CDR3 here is CASSLGTGKKETQYF. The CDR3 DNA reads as TGCGCCAGCAGCCTCGGGACAGGGAAAAAAGAGACCCAGTACTTC.

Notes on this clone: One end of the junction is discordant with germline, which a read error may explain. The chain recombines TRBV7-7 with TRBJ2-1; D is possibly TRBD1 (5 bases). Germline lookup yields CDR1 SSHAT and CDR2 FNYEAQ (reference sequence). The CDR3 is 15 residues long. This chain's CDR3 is CASSLRVQGYNEQFF. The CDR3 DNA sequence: TGTGCTAGCAGCTTACGAGTGCAGGGCTACAATGAGCAGTTCTTC.

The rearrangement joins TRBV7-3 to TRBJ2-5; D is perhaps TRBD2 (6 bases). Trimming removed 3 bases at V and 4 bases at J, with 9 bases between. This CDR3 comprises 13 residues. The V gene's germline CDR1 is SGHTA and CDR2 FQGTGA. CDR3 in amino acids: CASSFGGRETQYF. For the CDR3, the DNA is TGTGCCAGCAGCTTCGGGGGACGAGAGACCCAGTACTTC.

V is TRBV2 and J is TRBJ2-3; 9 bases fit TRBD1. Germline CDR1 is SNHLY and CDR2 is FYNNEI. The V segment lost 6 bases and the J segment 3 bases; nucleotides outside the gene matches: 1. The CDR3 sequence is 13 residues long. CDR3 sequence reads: CASSGQGTDTQYF. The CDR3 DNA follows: TGTGCCAGCAGCGGACAGGGGACAGATACGCAGTATTTT.

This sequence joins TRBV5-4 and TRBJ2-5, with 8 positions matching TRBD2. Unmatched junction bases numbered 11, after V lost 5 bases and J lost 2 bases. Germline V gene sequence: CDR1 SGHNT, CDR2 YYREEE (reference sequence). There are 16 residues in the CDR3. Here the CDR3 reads CASSSRTSRAQETQYF. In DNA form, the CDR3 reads TGTGCCAGCAGTTCCCGGACTAGCAGGGCACAAGAGACCCAGTACTTC.

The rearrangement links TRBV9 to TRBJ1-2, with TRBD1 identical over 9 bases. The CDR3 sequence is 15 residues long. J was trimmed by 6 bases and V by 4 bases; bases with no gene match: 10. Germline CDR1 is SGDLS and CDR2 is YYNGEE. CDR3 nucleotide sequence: TGTGCCAGCAGCCCACCGGGACAGGGTTTAGATGGCTACACCTTC. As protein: CASSPPGQGLDGYTF.

The CDR3 DNA reads TGTGCCAGCAGCGGACGAATAGCGGGGGGGCTCTTTGGCACAGATACGCAGTATTTT. Its protein product is CASSGRIAGGLFGTDTQYF. The genes are TRBV7-9 and TRBJ2-3; TRBD2 matches at 11 bases. In germline, CDR1 is SEHNR, CDR2 FQNEAQ (reference sequence). With V trimmed by 5 bases and J by 1 base, 14 bases remained unmatched. CDR3 length: 19 residues.

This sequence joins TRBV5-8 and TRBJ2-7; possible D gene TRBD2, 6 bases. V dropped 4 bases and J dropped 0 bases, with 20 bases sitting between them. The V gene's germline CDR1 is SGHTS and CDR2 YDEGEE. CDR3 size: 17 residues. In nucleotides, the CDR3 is TGTGCCAGCAGCCTCATGGGGGGAAGGGCAGTCTCCTACGAGCAGTACTTC. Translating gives CASSLMGGRAVSYEQYF.

CDR3 sequence: CASTLGRDDQPQHF. Here the CDR3 DNA reads TGTGCCAGCACCCTTGGGAGGGATGATCAGCCCCAGCATTTT. The J gene is TRBJ1-5, the V gene TRBV2; D call uncertain. CDR1 is SNHLY, CDR2 FYNNEI, per germline. The ends were cut back, 7 bases at V and 5 bases at J, with 15 bases in the middle. The CDR3 has 14 amino acids.

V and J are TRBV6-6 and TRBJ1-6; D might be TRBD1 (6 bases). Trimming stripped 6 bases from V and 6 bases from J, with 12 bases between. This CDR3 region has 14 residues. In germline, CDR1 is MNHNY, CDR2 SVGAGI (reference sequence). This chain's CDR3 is CASSADRLNSPLHF. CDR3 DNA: TGTGCCAGCAGCGCGGACAGACTTAATTCACCCCTCCACTTT.

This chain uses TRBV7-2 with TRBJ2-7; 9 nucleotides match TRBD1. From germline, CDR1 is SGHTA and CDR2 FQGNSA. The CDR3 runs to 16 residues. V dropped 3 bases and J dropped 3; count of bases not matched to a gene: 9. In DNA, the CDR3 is TGTGCCAGCAGCTTGTACAAGGGACAGGGAATCTACGAGCAGTACTTC. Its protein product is CASSLYKGQGIYEQYF.

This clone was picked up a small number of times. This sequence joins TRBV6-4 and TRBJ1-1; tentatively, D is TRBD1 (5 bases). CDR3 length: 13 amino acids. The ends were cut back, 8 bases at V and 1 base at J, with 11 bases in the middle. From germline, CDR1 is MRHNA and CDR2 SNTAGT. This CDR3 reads CASSGGENTEAFF. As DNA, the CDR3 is TGTGCCAGCTCTGGGGGGGAGAACACTGAAGCTTTCTTT.